The 26 T cell receptor beta chains below were found in one sample sequenced in a study of blood T cell repertoires in COVID-19. The data were produced by immunoSEQ multiplex PCR, yet TCRdb's version contains in-frame clones alone and is incomplete. Found here are 200,000 to 250,000 clones, roughly 85% of them singletons; the top ten hold less than 14%. Sequenced: PBMCs or T cells enriched from blood (not recorded which). These receptors all come from a man in his thirties or forties who had recovered from COVID-19.

V and J are TRBV27 and TRBJ2-7; 10 bases align to TRBD2. Trimming at V came to 6 bases and at J to 1 base, leaving 21 bases not matched to a gene. The CDR3 is 20 residues long. From germline, CDR1 is MNHEY and CDR2 SMNVEV (reference sequence). Here the CDR3 DNA reads TGTGCCAGCAGCCGTATACTTGGGTCTAGCGGGAGACCCAGATCCTACGAGCAGTACTTC. It encodes CASSRILGSSGRPRSYEQYF.

V gene TRBV7-2 combines with J gene TRBJ1-2; 7 bases map to TRBD1. Per the germline V gene, CDR1 is SGHTA and CDR2 is FQGNSA. This CDR3 is 15 amino acids long. V gave up 3 bases and J gave up 6 bases; unmatched junction bases: 10. The CDR3 loop is CASSLEGAGGHGYTF. The CDR3 region has the DNA TGTGCCAGCAGCTTGGAGGGGGCGGGCGGGCATGGCTACACCTTC. Combining the CDR3 with reference TRBV7-2 and TRBJ1-2 gives the whole variable domain GAGVSQSPSNKVTEKGKDVELRCDPISGHTALYWYRQSLGQGLEFLIYFQGNSAPDKSGLPSDRFSAERTGGSVSTLTIQRTQQEDSAVYLCASSLEGAGGHGYTFGSGTRLTVV.

The chain joins TRBV24-1 to TRBJ2-1; 13 bases are a match to TRBD2. J lost 4 bases, V lost 5 bases, and 10 bases had no gene match. Germline V gene data show CDR1 as KGHDR and CDR2 as SFDVKD. The CDR3 extends over 18 amino acids. The CDR3: CATSVLWTSGRIYNEQFF. The DNA of the CDR3 is TGTGCCACCAGTGTCCTGTGGACTAGCGGGAGAATTTACAATGAGCAGTTCTTC.

The chain combines TRBV7-8 with TRBJ1-5, with D possibly being TRBD1 (5 bases). Germline V gene lookup returns CDR1 SGHVS and CDR2 FQNEAQ. With 4 bases removed from V and 2 bases from J, the gap between germline ends came to 30 bases. The CDR3 has 21 amino acids. CDR3 nucleotides: TGTGCCAGCAGCTCCTCCTCGGGACTTTTCGGGTTATCACTTGGCAATCAGCCCCAGCATTTT. Its translation is CASSSSSGLFGLSLGNQPQHF.

The chain employs TRBV11-1 and TRBJ2-7, with D perhaps TRBD2 (5 bases). The CDR3 is made up of 12 amino acids. Germline V gene sequence: CDR1 SGHAT, CDR2 FQDESV (reference sequence). Trimming pared 1 base from V and 6 bases from J, leaving 7 bases between. The CDR3 DNA reads TGTGCCAGCAGCTTAGATCGGGGCGAGCAGTACTTC. As protein: CASSLDRGEQYF.

In this sample, this clone turned up once. J is TRBJ2-1 and V is TRBV27; TRBD2 aligns across 8 bases. V shed 5 bases and J 5 bases; nucleotides not matched to a gene: 11. Germline V gives CDR1 MNHEY, CDR2 SMNVEV (reference sequence). The CDR3 totals 16 residues. The CDR3 spells CASSTEFGTRHNEQFF. The CDR3 nucleotides are TGTGCCAGCAGTACAGAATTCGGGACTAGACACAATGAGCAGTTCTTC.

This chain links TRBV19 with TRBJ2-7; tentatively, D is TRBD2 (5 bases). The CDR3 is 13 residues long. V was shortened by 3 bases and J by 5 bases, with 11 bases between the two germline ends. Germline V gene sequence: CDR1 LNHDA, CDR2 SQIVND (reference sequence). The CDR3 reads CASSIGLLDEQYF. In DNA, the CDR3 is TGTGCCAGTAGTATCGGACTCCTCGACGAGCAGTACTTC.

Written as DNA, the CDR3 is TGTGCCAGCAGCCGGGCGGGGGCGGACGGGGAGCTGTTTTTT. Its translation is CASSRAGADGELFF. This chain uses TRBV6-5 with TRBJ2-2; D is possibly TRBD2 (7 bases). The length of the CDR3 is 14 residues. Germline lookup yields CDR1 MNHEY and CDR2 SVGAGI. V was pared by 6 bases and J by 7 bases, with 15 bases between.

J is TRBJ1-2 and V is TRBV2, with D possibly TRBD1 on 6 matching bases. The CDR3 has 13 residues. Trimming removed 3 bases from V and 4 bases from J, with 9 bases in between. Germline V gene data show CDR1 as SNHLY and CDR2 as FYNNEI. CDR3 sequence reads: CASSETGSYGYTF. The CDR3 DNA is TGTGCCAGCAGTGAGACAGGTAGCTATGGCTACACCTTC.

The chain couples TRBV18 to TRBJ2-2; tentatively, D is TRBD2 (7 bases). From germline, CDR1 is KGHSH and CDR2 LQKENI. Trimming stripped 3 bases from V and 0 bases from J, with 11 bases between. The CDR3 is 16 amino acids. CDR3: CASSPEGGANTGELFF. DNA for the CDR3: TGTGCCAGCTCACCCGAGGGGGGGGCGAACACCGGGGAGCTGTTTTTT. Full variable domain (outside the CDR3, taken from reference TRBV18 and TRBJ2-2): NAGVMQNPRHLVRRRGQEARLRCSPMKGHSHVYWYRQLPEEGLKFMVYLQKENIIDESGMPKERFSAEFPKEGPSILRIQQVVRGDSAAYFCASSPEGGANTGELFFGEGSRLTVL.

The V gene is TRBV6-5, the J gene TRBJ1-5; the D gene is possibly TRBD1 (6 bases). There are 14 residues in the CDR3. Germline loops: CDR1 MNHEY, CDR2 SVGAGI. The V end was cut by 6 bases, the J end by 5 bases, with 14 bases between. CDR3 amino acids: CASRKQDSDQPQHF. The CDR3 region has the DNA TGTGCCAGCAGGAAACAGGACAGCGATCAGCCCCAGCATTTT.

This clone was seen a few times. The chain carries TRBV29-1 and TRBJ1-6; 9 positions agree with TRBD1. From germline, CDR1 is SQVTM and CDR2 ANQGSEA. V was clipped by 4 bases and J by 5 bases; unmatched bases: 0. The CDR3 totals 13 residues. The CDR3 region has the DNA TGCAGCGTTGGGACAGGGGATAATTCACCCCTCCACTTT. Translating gives CSVGTGDNSPLHF.

The gene calls are TRBV5-1 and TRBJ2-7; a weak D match, TRBD1 (6 bases). The germline CDR1 and CDR2 sequences are SGHRS and YFSETQ. V lost 4 bases to trimming and J lost 3 bases, with 26 bases between them. This CDR3 is built from 18 residues. The CDR3 reads CASSASGTRSAGGYEQYF. DNA for the CDR3: TGCGCCAGCAGCGCCTCCGGGACACGGTCGGCCGGCGGCTACGAGCAGTACTTC.

The genes are TRBV18 and TRBJ1-2, with 11 bases that match TRBD1. J was trimmed by 8 bases and V by 2 bases; bases with no gene match: 10. Germline CDR1 KGHSH, CDR2 LQKENI. The CDR3 is 16 residues long. This chain's CDR3 is CASSPDGQGAVEGYTF. The CDR3 DNA reads TGTGCCAGCTCACCAGACGGACAGGGGGCTGTGGAAGGCTACACCTTC.

This chain connects TRBV19 to TRBJ2-1, with 10 bases that match TRBD1. In germline, CDR1 is LNHDA, CDR2 SQIVND (reference sequence). This CDR3 has 15 amino acids. J lost 5 bases, V lost 4 bases, and 5 bases had no gene match. CDR3 coding DNA: TGTGCCAGTAGTACCCCAGGGACAGGGGACAATGAGCAGTTCTTC. Its protein is CASSTPGTGDNEQFF. The full variable domain, rest sourced from reference TRBV19 and TRBJ2-1, is DGGITQSPKYLFRKEGQNVTLSCEQNLNHDAMYWYRQDPGQGLRLIYYSQIVNDFQKGDIAEGYSVSREKKESFPLTVTSAQKNPTAFYLCASSTPGTGDNEQFFGPGTRLTVL.

This chain joins TRBV6-5 and TRBJ1-1; 7 nucleotides agree with TRBD1. In germline, CDR1 is MNHEY, CDR2 SVGAGI. V lost 6 bases to trimming and J lost 6 bases; unmatched junction nucleotides: 7. There are 13 residues in the CDR3. CDR3 coding DNA: TGTGCCAGCAGGCGCGACAGGGCTGCTGAAGCTTTCTTT. Protein sequence: CASRRDRAAEAFF.

The chain couples TRBV5-4 to TRBJ1-3; the D is unclear. The length of the CDR3 is 13 residues. The V end lost 4 bases, the J end lost 4 bases, and 9 bases lay between the germline ends. Germline V gene lookup returns CDR1 SGHNT and CDR2 YYREEE (reference sequence). CDR3 nucleotide sequence: TGTGCCAGCAGCCCCTTCGGGGGAAACACCATATATTTT. It specifies CASSPFGGNTIYF.

The chain combines TRBV27 with TRBJ2-6; D is undetermined. In germline, CDR1 is MNHEY, CDR2 SMNVEV (reference sequence). CDR3 size: 18 residues. V was pared by 3 bases and J by 0 bases, with 15 bases between. CDR3 in amino acids: CASSLRPLSISGANVLTF. CDR3 in DNA: TGTGCCAGCAGTTTGCGCCCCCTAAGTATCTCTGGGGCCAACGTCCTGACTTTC.

The rearrangement joins TRBV3-1 (or the pseudogene TRBV3-2) to TRBJ2-7, with TRBD2 as a possible D gene (5 bases). Looked up from germline, CDR1 is LGHDT and CDR2 is YNNKEL (reference sequence). The CDR3 has 12 amino acids. Deletions cut 4 bases from V and 3 bases from J, with 7 bases between. The CDR3 protein is CASSRSDYEQYF. The CDR3 DNA sequence: TGTGCCAGCAGCCGTAGCGACTACGAGCAGTACTTC.

This chain uses TRBV28 with TRBJ1-3; D gene unclear. The CDR3 extends over 14 amino acids. Trimming cost V 3 bases and J 1 base, with 7 bases left between them. Germline V gene data show CDR1 as MDHEN and CDR2 as SYDVKM. CDR3 DNA sequence: TGTGCCAGCAGTTTTATCGGTTCTGGAAACACCATATATTTT. It translates to CASSFIGSGNTIYF.

This clone was seen only a few times. V is TRBV27 and J is TRBJ1-2; 7 bases match TRBD1. The junction had 9 bases not matched to a gene; V was cut back by 6 bases and J by 5 bases. Looked up from germline, CDR1 is MNHEY and CDR2 is SMNVEV (reference sequence). The CDR3 is made up of 14 amino acids. The CDR3, as DNA: TGTGCCAGCAGATTGACAGGGTTCGTGTATGGCTACACCTTC. Its protein is CASRLTGFVYGYTF.

V and J are TRBV30 and TRBJ2-7; 10 bases agree with TRBD1. The CDR3 totals 13 residues. The germline CDR1 and CDR2 sequences are GTSNPN and SVGIG (reference sequence). V shed 1 base, J shed 5 bases, and the junction held 2 bases outside the gene matches. The CDR3 is CAWSGGQGNEQYF. For the CDR3, the DNA is TGTGCCTGGAGTGGGGGACAGGGGAACGAGCAGTACTTC.

The CDR3 spells CAWSSTGQRRGNEQYF. For the CDR3, the DNA is TGTGCCTGGAGTTCGACAGGACAGCGGCGAGGGAACGAGCAGTACTTC. The chain carries TRBV30 and TRBJ2-7, with D possibly being TRBD1 (6 bases). Trimming pared 2 bases from V and 5 bases from J, leaving 22 bases between. Germline CDR1 and CDR2: GTSNPN and SVGIG (reference sequence). CDR3 length: 16 residues. Together with reference TRBV30 and TRBJ2-7, the CDR3 gives the full variable domain: SQTIHQWPATLVQPVGSPLSLECTVEGTSNPNLYWYRQAAGRGLQLLFYSVGIGQISSEVPQNLSASRPQDRQFILSSKKLLLSDSGFYLCAWSSTGQRRGNEQYFGPGTRLTVT.

The rearrangement links TRBV18 to TRBJ1-1; no firm D call. In germline, CDR1 is KGHSH, CDR2 LQKENI. The CDR3 has 16 residues. The V and J ends lost 0 bases and 0 bases respectively, with 11 bases between them. Here the CDR3 reads CASSPPVPTMNTEAFF. The CDR3 bases are TGTGCCAGCTCACCACCGGTTCCGACAATGAACACTGAAGCTTTCTTT. Filled out from reference TRBV18 and TRBJ1-1, the complete variable domain reads NAGVMQNPRHLVRRRGQEARLRCSPMKGHSHVYWYRQLPEEGLKFMVYLQKENIIDESGMPKERFSAEFPKEGPSILRIQQVVRGDSAAYFCASSPPVPTMNTEAFFGQGTRLTVV.

J is TRBJ2-2 and V is TRBV2; 9 nucleotides agree with TRBD1. Germline V gene sequence: CDR1 SNHLY, CDR2 FYNNEI. The CDR3 has 16 amino acids. V lost 8 bases and J lost 0; bases outside the gene matches: 7. CDR3 bases: TGTGCCAGCCAAAATACAGGGGGCGCGAACACCGGGGAGCTGTTTTTT. It is translated as CASQNTGGANTGELFF.

J is TRBJ2-5 and V is TRBV9; the D gene is possibly TRBD1 (6 bases). CDR1 is SGDLS, CDR2 YYNGEE, per germline. V lost 0 bases, J lost 4 bases, and 19 bases lay in between. There are 17 residues in the CDR3. The CDR3 coding sequence is TGTGCCAGCAGCGTAGCCGCCCTCTTGGGACAAGGAGAGACCCAGTACTTC. Translating gives CASSVAALLGQGETQYF.